This record covers a single TCR beta chain. No antigen is known for it. Base qualities were left out, and no much larger clone turns up one base away. The data are from a study of response to subunit inactivated influenza vaccine (dated by TCRdb to 2016 to 2019). Background on the whole study: To follow how T cells responded to a trivalent subunit inactivated influenza vaccine, the researchers relied on deep quantitative profiling of the T cell receptor repertoire. What the authors observed across the whole study: According to the authors, only a limited number of new T cells may be recruited by each seasonal influenza vaccination.

Library method: RT-PCR. Sequencing was carried out with an Illumina HiSeq 2500. TCRdb ran its own pipeline on the public reads, namely fastp trimming at Q25 and MiXCR clone calling, and kept in-frame beta chains. Each record represents a unique CDR3 protein, reported with the most common genes and DNA among its rows. This sample gives hundreds of thousands of distinct CDR3 sequences in total; 6% to 9% of them show up just once. 13% of the sample rests with the top ten. Sequences DFQATT (CDR1) and SNEGSKA (CDR2) are obtained from the germline V gene (reference sequence). After removal of 3 bases from V and 3 bases from J, the junction retains 1 base not matched to a gene. From the cysteine through the phenylalanine, the CDR3 covers 12 amino acids. Just CDR3 DNA is preserved here, 36 bases in frame from base 1.

The receptor's source is a man aged 50 to 75 who received an inactivated influenza vaccine. Donor details come from another sample of the same person, matched by shared clones. The chain is assembled from TRBV20-1 and TRBJ1-1; 7 bases in the middle match TRBD1. This specimen was PBMCs from blood, taken approximately 25 months after vaccination. The nucleotides are TGCAGTGCTAGCGACAGGGACACTGAAGCTTTCTTT. Translated, it gives CSASDRDTEAFF.